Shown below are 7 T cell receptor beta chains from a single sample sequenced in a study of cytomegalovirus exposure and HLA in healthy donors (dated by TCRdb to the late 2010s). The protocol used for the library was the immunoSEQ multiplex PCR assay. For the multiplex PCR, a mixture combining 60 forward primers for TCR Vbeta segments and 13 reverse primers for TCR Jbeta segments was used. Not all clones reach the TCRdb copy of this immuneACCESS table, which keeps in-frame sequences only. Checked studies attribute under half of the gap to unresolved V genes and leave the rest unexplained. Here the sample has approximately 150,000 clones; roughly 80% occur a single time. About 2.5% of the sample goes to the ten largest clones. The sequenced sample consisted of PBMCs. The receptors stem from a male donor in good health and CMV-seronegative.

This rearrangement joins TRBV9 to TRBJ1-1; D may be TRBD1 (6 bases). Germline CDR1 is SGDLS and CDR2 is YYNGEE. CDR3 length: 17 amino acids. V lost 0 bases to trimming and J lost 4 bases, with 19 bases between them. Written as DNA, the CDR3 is TGTGCCAGCAGCGTAGGCCCTAAACAGGGAGGGGGCACTGAAGCTTTCTTT. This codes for CASSVGPKQGGGTEAFF.

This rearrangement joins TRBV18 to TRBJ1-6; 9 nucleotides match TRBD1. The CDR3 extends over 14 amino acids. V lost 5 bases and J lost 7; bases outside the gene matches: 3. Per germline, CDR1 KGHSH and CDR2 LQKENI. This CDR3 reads CASSADRGNSPLHF. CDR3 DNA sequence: TGTGCCAGCTCAGCCGACAGGGGGAATTCACCCCTCCACTTT. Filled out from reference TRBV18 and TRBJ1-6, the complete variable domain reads NAGVMQNPRHLVRRRGQEARLRCSPMKGHSHVYWYRQLPEEGLKFMVYLQKENIIDESGMPKERFSAEFPKEGPSILRIQQVVRGDSAAYFCASSADRGNSPLHFGNGTRLTVT.

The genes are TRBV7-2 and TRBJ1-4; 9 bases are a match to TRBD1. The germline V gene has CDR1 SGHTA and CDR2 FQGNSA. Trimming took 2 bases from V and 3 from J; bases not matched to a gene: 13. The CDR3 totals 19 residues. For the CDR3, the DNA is TGTGCCAGCAGCTTAACCCACGCCCCTGGGACAGGGTCTAATGAAAAACTGTTTTTT. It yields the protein CASSLTHAPGTGSNEKLFF.

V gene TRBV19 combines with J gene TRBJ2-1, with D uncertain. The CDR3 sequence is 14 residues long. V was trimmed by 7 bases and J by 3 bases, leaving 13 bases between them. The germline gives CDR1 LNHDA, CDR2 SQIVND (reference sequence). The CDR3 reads CASTPGRDYNEQFF. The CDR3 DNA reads TGTGCCAGTACCCCGGGTCGCGACTACAATGAGCAGTTCTTC.

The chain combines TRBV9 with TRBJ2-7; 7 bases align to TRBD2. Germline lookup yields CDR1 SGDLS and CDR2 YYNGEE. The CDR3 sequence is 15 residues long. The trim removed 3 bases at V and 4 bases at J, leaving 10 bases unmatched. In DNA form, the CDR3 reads TGTGCCAGCAGCGAGGCGGGAGTCGGGGAATACGAGCAGTACTTC. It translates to CASSEAGVGEYEQYF.

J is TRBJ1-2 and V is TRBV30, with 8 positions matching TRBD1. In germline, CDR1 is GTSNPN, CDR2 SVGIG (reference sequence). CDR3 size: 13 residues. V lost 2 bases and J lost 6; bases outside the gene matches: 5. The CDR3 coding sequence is TGTGCCTGGAGTCGGGACAGGACTGATGGCTACACCTTC. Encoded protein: CAWSRDRTDGYTF. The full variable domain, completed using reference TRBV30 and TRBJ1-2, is SQTIHQWPATLVQPVGSPLSLECTVEGTSNPNLYWYRQAAGRGLQLLFYSVGIGQISSEVPQNLSASRPQDRQFILSSKKLLLSDSGFYLCAWSRDRTDGYTFGSGTRLTVV.

The CDR3 nucleotides are TGTGCCAGCAATGACCCTCGTGCGGGGCCGGGGCAGCCCCAGCATTTT. Translation gives CASNDPRAGPGQPQHF. The gene calls are TRBV2 and TRBJ1-5; possibly TRBD1 for D (5 bases). V lost 7 bases and J lost 7, with 23 bases in between. This CDR3 is built from 16 residues. Germline V gene sequence: CDR1 SNHLY, CDR2 FYNNEI.